Included here is one TCR beta chain sequence, with context. Its antigen remains undetermined. Per-nucleotide qualities are absent, and no much larger clonotype sits a single base away. CD4+ T cells from unexposed donors were collected before the COVID-19 pandemic (2011-2018). Following 10 days of culture, the EasySep CD4+ T cell isolation kit was used to isolate CD4+ T cells. As far as cell numbers permitted, CD4+ T cells from unexposed donors were tested for reactivity against SARS-CoV-2 S and N as well as four spike pools from common cold coronaviruses. Each well received around 1.8 million PBMCs, cultured in IMDM supplemented with approximately 4.5% human AB serum and 9.5 to 10 IU/ml IL-2. Half of the culture medium was replaced with fresh IL-2-containing medium on days 3 and 7. In general, triplicate replicate wells were used for every peptide culture condition. Leukapheresis product for the unexposed donors was purchased commercially. Ficoll-Paque PLUS gradient centrifugation was used to isolate PBMCs from leukapheresis product or whole blood. The PBMCs went either fresh into the expansion assay or into cryopreservation at -140 degrees C. The QIAamp Micro DNA Kit was used to extract genomic DNA from the CD4+ T cells.

The data are from a study of CD4 T cells in relation to SARS-CoV-2 and coronaviruses (dated by TCRdb to 2020 to 2022). Regarding the research as a whole: In the ViraFEST assay, PBMCs were cultured with antigen for 9 to 10 days, after which TCR beta CDR3s were sequenced to identify clonal expansions specific to the antigen. Samples from three pre-COVID donors and the naive versus memory experiments were sequenced with the Adaptive Biotechnologies TCR-sequencing kit; other data were Illumina-based. The study assessed, at the TCR clonotype level, memory CD4+ T cell crossreactivity between SARS-CoV-2 and common cold coronavirus spike proteins. Patient-derived lymphoblastoid cell lines were used to map the HLA restriction of shared crossreactive spike epitopes. The negative reference condition was either a culture with an HIV-1 Nef peptide pool or a culture with no peptide. Expansion assays from other donors in the study were sequenced with a different, Illumina-based TCR-beta assay.

Spanning cysteine to phenylalanine, the CDR3 consists of 16 amino acids. The read is trimmed to its CDR3 DNA, 48 bases read in frame from base 1. The CDR1 and CDR2 encoded by the germline V gene are LGHNA and YSLEER. Germline trimming: 6 bases from V, 2 bases from J; junction bases outside gene matches: 9. Beyond this particular receptor, the publication reports: The study was limited by small numbers of patients and tested TCRs. Compared with monoreactive clones, crossreactive clones had significantly weaker SARS-CoV-2-driven expansion, a result consistent with antigenic imprinting. Since the crossreactivity analysis centred on spike protein, crossreactivity against other viral proteins was not assessed. Memory CD4+ clonotypes crossrecognizing SARS-CoV-2 and at least one common cold coronavirus spike were found in approximately 60% of donors. Because no donor provided both pre-pandemic and post-infection samples, tracing the source of pre-existing responses was limited.

Preparation of the library involved the immunoSEQ multiplex PCR assay. As for the authors' bioinformatics: During preprocessing, nonproductive sequences were removed, as were CDR3s that did not start with C, did not end with F or W, or were shorter than 7 amino acids. The MANAFEST web app was used to call antigen-specific clonotypes on the basis of expansion compared with the reference and with other culture wells. A clone counted as positive if significantly expanded in 2 of 3 replicate wells versus the reference culture at FDR below 0.05. To be called positive, a clone also had to show significant expansion compared with every other tandem well and an odds ratio greater than 5. Pairwise Levenshtein distance, computed with the stringdist R package after three terminal residues were trimmed from each end, was used as the measure of CDR3 homology. TCRdb holds this immuneACCESS table with in-frame rearrangements only. Some clones are missing; in checked studies, unresolved V genes explain under half, and the rest has no known cause. V, J and clone size were drawn from that table, and D and trimming were deduced from the DNA. The table for this sample lists some 23,000 clones; 76% of them were counted only once. The top ten clones comprise 21% of the sample.

The sample comprised CD4+ T cells from PBMCs, cultured in vitro. The chain employs TRBV4-3 and TRBJ1-2; 10 central nucleotides agree with TRBD1. This TCR was recovered from a human donor in good health. The nucleotide sequence is TGCGCCAGCAGTCCCGACAGGGGGCTTTCCAACTATGGCTACACCTTC. It is translated as CASSPDRGLSNYGYTF.